Below are 29 T cell receptor beta chains sequenced from a single sample in a study of shared clonotypes between healthy human individuals. The repertoire was sequenced with immunoSEQ multiplex PCR; TCRdb's copy has only in-frame clones and lacks some. The sample carries 450,000 to 500,000 clones, over 60% recorded once. Input material: PBMCs. These receptors all come from a woman in her thirties or forties in good health. Some clones in this sample may be carry-over from other donors' samples.

V is TRBV25-1 and J is TRBJ2-1, with D unclear. The germline V gene encodes CDR1 MGHDK and CDR2 SYGVNS. The CDR3 is 16 residues long. Deletions cut 0 bases from V and 2 bases from J, with 11 bases between. The CDR3 nucleotides are TGTGCCAGCAGTGAATATGGAGTTGTTACCTACAATGAGCAGTTCTTC. Amino acid sequence: CASSEYGVVTYNEQFF.

This rearrangement joins TRBV11-3 to TRBJ1-1; D is possibly TRBD1 (5 bases). The CDR3 has 13 amino acids. The V gene's germline CDR1 is SGHNT and CDR2 YENEEA. V was clipped by 4 bases and J by 11 bases, with 17 bases between them. The CDR3 spells CASSWEAGGTAFF. The DNA for the CDR3 is TGTGCCAGCAGCTGGGAGGCAGGAGGGACGGCTTTCTTT.

About this clone: A far bigger clonotype differs at one base, so this is likely a read error. V is TRBV6-5 and J is TRBJ1-5; a weak D match, TRBD1 (6 bases). In germline, CDR1 is MNHEY, CDR2 SVGAGI. This CDR3 is built from 13 residues. The V gene lost 5 bases and the J gene lost 4 bases, with 9 bases spanning the gap. CDR3 sequence: CASSRGANQPQHF. CDR3 DNA sequence: TGTGCCAGCAGTCGGGGGGCTAATCAGCCCCAGCATTTT.

The table lists this clone with many counts. The chain links TRBV7-2 to TRBJ2-1; TRBD2 matches at 9 bases. This CDR3 has 16 amino acids. V lost 4 bases and J lost 2; bases outside the gene matches: 6. Germline lookup yields CDR1 SGHTA and CDR2 FQGNSA. The CDR3 spells CASSSLAGVAYNEQFF. The CDR3 nucleotides are TGTGCCAGCAGCTCGTTAGCGGGAGTGGCCTACAATGAGCAGTTCTTC.

This clone has just a few counts. The genes are TRBV2 and TRBJ2-1; 8 nucleotides line up with TRBD2. V lost 6 bases to trimming and J lost 9 bases; unmatched junction nucleotides: 7. The CDR3 covers 13 residues. The V gene's germline CDR1 is SNHLY and CDR2 FYNNEI. CDR3 residues: CASRGSGKGEQFF. CDR3 in DNA: TGTGCCAGCAGGGGTAGCGGGAAGGGTGAGCAGTTCTTC.

V and J are TRBV27 and TRBJ1-2; 7 nucleotides agree with TRBD1. The CDR3 extends over 16 amino acids. J gave up 1 base and V 5 bases, and 10 bases lay outside the gene matches. In germline, CDR1 is MNHEY, CDR2 SMNVEV (reference sequence). CDR3 sequence (DNA): TGTGCCAGCAGTCCGCCATGGACAGGTGTTAACTATGGCTACACCTTC. Protein sequence: CASSPPWTGVNYGYTF.

This clone occurred a few times. This chain links TRBV29-1 with TRBJ1-2; unclear D gene. V lost 3 bases to trimming and J lost 4 bases, with 9 bases between them. Germline CDR1 is SQVTM and CDR2 is ANQGSEA. CDR3 size: 12 residues. The CDR3 nucleotides are TGCAGCGTTGACCCAGGCCCCTATGGCTACACCTTC. It encodes CSVDPGPYGYTF.

The rearrangement links TRBV15 to TRBJ2-7; 10 bases fit TRBD2. Trimming removed 1 base from V and 4 bases from J; junction bases left unmatched: 7. This CDR3 contains 16 residues. Germline-derived CDR1 and CDR2 are LNHNV and YYDKDF (reference sequence). The CDR3 here is CATSRGLAGAWYEQYF. The CDR3 DNA reads TGTGCCACCAGCAGAGGCCTAGCGGGAGCGTGGTACGAGCAGTACTTC.

The V call is TRBV18, the J call TRBJ2-7; 10 bases line up with TRBD2. The ends lost 2 bases at V and 6 bases at J; junction bases unmatched: 10. The CDR3 totals 16 residues. Germline V CDR1 and CDR2: KGHSH, LQKENI. The CDR3 loop is CASSPSLAGVFGEQYF. The DNA for the CDR3 is TGTGCCAGCTCACCAAGCCTAGCGGGAGTATTCGGCGAGCAGTACTTC.

This chain uses TRBV18 with TRBJ2-3, with unresolved D. CDR1 and CDR2 (germline): KGHSH, LQKENI. V lost 2 bases and J 3 bases, leaving 6 bases between the germline ends. This CDR3 contains 13 residues. CDR3 nucleotide sequence: TGTGCCAGCTCACCAAGCCTGACAGATACGCAGTATTTT. It encodes CASSPSLTDTQYF.

The J gene is TRBJ2-7, the V gene TRBV4-1; D perhaps matches TRBD1 (6 bases). Germline V gene lookup returns CDR1 MGHRA and CDR2 YSYEKL. The CDR3 consists of 15 residues. Trimming stripped 1 base from V and 3 bases from J, with 13 bases between. The DNA for the CDR3 is TGCGCCAGCAGCCAAGCTCCGGGACAAGGCTACGAGCAGTACTTC. Translation: CASSQAPGQGYEQYF.

J is TRBJ2-2 and V is TRBV28; D might be TRBD1 (7 bases). Per germline, CDR1 MDHEN and CDR2 SYDVKM. Trimming pared 1 base from V and 3 bases from J, leaving 12 bases between. This CDR3 contains 16 residues. CDR3 nucleotide sequence: TGTGCCAGCAGTTTATTTGGAGGGGGCTACACCGGGGAGCTGTTTTTT. This encodes CASSLFGGGYTGELFF.

This chain joins TRBV5-4 and TRBJ2-5; TRBD2 matches 12 bases. Trimming took 4 bases from V and 4 from J; bases not matched to a gene: 5. The CDR3 runs to 15 residues. Germline-derived CDR1 and CDR2 are SGHNT and YYREEE (reference sequence). In DNA, the CDR3 is TGTGCCAGCAGCCTGCTAGCGGGAGGGTTAGAGACCCAGTACTTC. Amino acids: CASSLLAGGLETQYF.

The rearrangement links TRBV9 to TRBJ2-3; TRBD2 matches at 13 bases. This CDR3 has 16 residues. V was pared by 3 bases and J by 6 bases, with 7 bases of the junction left unmatched. Looked up from germline, CDR1 is SGDLS and CDR2 is YYNGEE. CDR3 in amino acids: CASSGGTSGISDTQYF. Written as DNA, the CDR3 is TGTGCCAGCAGCGGCGGGACTAGCGGGATTAGCGATACGCAGTATTTT.

This clone was observed a handful of times. V gene TRBV29-1 combines with J gene TRBJ2-7; 8 bases line up with TRBD2. The CDR3 extends over 12 amino acids. Germline CDR1 SQVTM, CDR2 ANQGSEA. The trim removed 7 bases at V and 1 base at J, leaving 3 bases unmatched. The CDR3 sequence is CSASGSSYEQYF. CDR3 nucleotide sequence: TGCAGCGCGAGCGGGAGTTCCTACGAGCAGTACTTC.

The chain recombines TRBV7-2 with TRBJ1-2; D uncertain. Per germline, CDR1 SGHTA and CDR2 FQGNSA. The CDR3 runs to 15 residues. Trimming shortened V by 4 bases and J by 5 bases, and 17 bases separated the two germline ends. CDR3 amino acids: CASSYSRSLAYGYTF. In DNA form, the CDR3 reads TGTGCCAGCAGCTACAGCAGGTCCCTCGCTTATGGCTACACCTTC.

This CDR3 is CSARGAEQYF. DNA of the CDR3: TGCAGTGCTAGAGGGGCCGAGCAGTACTTC. This rearrangement joins TRBV20-1 to TRBJ2-7; D is unclear. The germline CDR1 and CDR2 sequences are DFQATT and SNEGSKA (reference sequence). V was clipped by 1 base and J by 6 bases, with 4 bases between them. This CDR3 is 10 amino acids long.

There are many counts of this clone. The rearrangement uses TRBV27 and TRBJ2-7; TRBD1 agrees at 7 bases. V lost 5 bases and J lost 2; bases outside the gene matches: 6. Germline V gives CDR1 MNHEY, CDR2 SMNVEV (reference sequence). The CDR3 loop spans 14 amino acids. The CDR3 spells CASSNRDSPYEQYF. As DNA, the CDR3 is TGTGCCAGCAGTAACCGGGACAGTCCCTACGAGCAGTACTTC.

With respect to this clone: This likely came from a read error, as a far larger clone is one base away. The chain employs TRBV29-1 and TRBJ1-4; maybe TRBD1 (6 bases). Germline values: CDR1 SQVTM, CDR2 ANQGSEA. Trimming left V 1 base short and J 7 bases short, with 13 bases between. There are 14 residues in the CDR3. CDR3 sequence reads: CSVEAVGGAEKLFF. The CDR3 DNA follows: TGCAGCGTTGAAGCGGTGGGGGGCGCTGAAAAACTGTTTTTT.

This clone has only one observation. The V and J genes are TRBV5-1 and TRBJ2-1; D unresolved. Germline values: CDR1 SGHRS, CDR2 YFSETQ. CDR3 size: 15 residues. Trimming pared 1 base from V and 0 bases from J, leaving 8 bases between. CDR3 region: CASSLRQSSYNEQFF. As DNA, the CDR3 is TGCGCCAGCAGCTTGAGGCAAAGCTCCTACAATGAGCAGTTCTTC.

The chain carries TRBV28 and TRBJ1-5; D gene ambiguous. Germline CDR1 and CDR2: MDHEN and SYDVKM. The CDR3 consists of 15 residues. V was trimmed by 2 bases and J by 6 bases, leaving 14 bases between them. The DNA for the CDR3 is TGTGCCAGCAGTTTAGGAGGCCCCCTGGGTCAGCCCCAGCATTTT. Translating it yields CASSLGGPLGQPQHF. Full variable domain (rest looked up from reference TRBV28 and TRBJ1-5): DVKVTQSSRYLVKRTGEKVFLECVQDMDHENMFWYRQDPGLGLRLIYFSYDVKMKEKGDIPEGYSVSREKKERFSLILESASTNQTSMYLCASSLGGPLGQPQHFGDGTRLSIL.

The genes are TRBV7-2 and TRBJ2-3, with D perhaps matching TRBD2 (6 bases). V lost 1 base and J lost 4, with 12 bases in between. Per germline, CDR1 SGHTA and CDR2 FQGNSA. The CDR3 totals 15 residues. CDR3 residues: CASSLVALASDTQYF. CDR3 sequence (DNA): TGTGCCAGCAGCTTAGTCGCCCTAGCGTCAGATACGCAGTATTTT.

This clone was seen only once. The V call is TRBV19, the J call TRBJ1-2, with D perhaps matching TRBD1 (6 bases). The CDR3 extends over 16 amino acids. From germline, CDR1 is LNHDA and CDR2 SQIVND (reference sequence). Trimming pared 4 bases from V and 2 bases from J, leaving 17 bases between. The CDR3 sequence is CASSTYVAGANYGYTF. The CDR3 DNA follows: TGTGCCAGTAGTACATACGTGGCAGGGGCAAACTATGGCTACACCTTC.

V and J are TRBV7-9 and TRBJ2-4, with TRBD2 matching 9 bases. This CDR3 region has 16 residues. V dropped 7 bases and J dropped 8; count of bases not matched to a gene: 15. The germline V gene encodes CDR1 SEHNR and CDR2 FQNEAQ (reference sequence). The CDR3 region is CASTPPIAGVMDIQYF. CDR3 DNA: TGTGCCAGCACCCCCCCGATAGCGGGAGTCATGGACATTCAGTACTTC. Looking up the rest from reference TRBV7-9 and TRBJ2-4 gives the full variable domain: DTGVSQNPRHKITKRGQNVTFRCDPISEHNRLYWYRQTLGQGPEFLTYFQNEAQLEKSRLLSDRFSAERPKGSFSTLEIQRTEQGDSAMYLCASTPPIAGVMDIQYFGAGTRLSVL.

In this sample, this clone turned up a few times. The chain joins TRBV7-2 to TRBJ2-1, with 8 bases matching TRBD1. From germline, CDR1 is SGHTA and CDR2 FQGNSA. Trimming took 5 bases from V and 9 from J; bases not matched to a gene: 12. The CDR3 is made up of 15 amino acids. DNA for the CDR3: TGTGCCAGCAGCACCCAGGGGGCCATAATGCGTGAGCAGTTCTTC. This translates into CASSTQGAIMREQFF. Full variable domain (rest looked up from reference TRBV7-2 and TRBJ2-1): GAGVSQSPSNKVTEKGKDVELRCDPISGHTALYWYRQSLGQGLEFLIYFQGNSAPDKSGLPSDRFSAERTGGSVSTLTIQRTQQEDSAVYLCASSTQGAIMREQFFGPGTRLTVL.

The chain uses TRBV5-4 and TRBJ2-1; D not certain. The V end was cut by 5 bases, the J end by 3 bases, with 9 bases between. This CDR3 spans 13 amino acids. Germline V gene data show CDR1 as SGHNT and CDR2 as YYREEE (reference sequence). The DNA for the CDR3 is TGTGCCAGCAGGATAAATAGCTACAATGAGCAGTTCTTC. Translated: CASRINSYNEQFF.

The chain couples TRBV6-5 to TRBJ1-1; D remains ambiguous. The CDR3 has 14 residues. Per the germline V gene, CDR1 is MNHEY and CDR2 is SVGAGI. With 5 bases removed from V and 4 bases from J, the gap between germline ends came to 14 bases. CDR3 in DNA: TGTGCCAGCAGTCAACACGTGAGCCGCACTGAAGCTTTCTTT. It encodes CASSQHVSRTEAFF.

A note on this clone: A much larger clone lies a single base off, so this may be a read error. The same CDR3 can be traced to other DNA sequences in this sample. V is TRBV5-6 and J is TRBJ2-5; the match to TRBD2 covers 9 bases. With V trimmed by 3 bases and J by 5 bases, 11 bases remained unmatched. Germline lookup yields CDR1 SGHDT and CDR2 YYEEEE. The CDR3 extends over 16 amino acids. The CDR3 DNA sequence: TGTGCCAGCAGCTCGACTGAAGCGGGAGGAAGGGAGACCCAGTACTTC. As protein: CASSSTEAGGRETQYF.

V and J are TRBV30 and TRBJ1-2; tentatively, D is TRBD1 (6 bases). V shed 2 bases and J shed 8 bases, with 15 bases lying between them. Looked up from germline, CDR1 is GTSNPN and CDR2 is SVGIG (reference sequence). CDR3 size: 13 residues. CDR3 in DNA: TGTGCCTGGAGTAGGGTCCTCAGGGGCGGCTACACCTTC. Translation: CAWSRVLRGGYTF.